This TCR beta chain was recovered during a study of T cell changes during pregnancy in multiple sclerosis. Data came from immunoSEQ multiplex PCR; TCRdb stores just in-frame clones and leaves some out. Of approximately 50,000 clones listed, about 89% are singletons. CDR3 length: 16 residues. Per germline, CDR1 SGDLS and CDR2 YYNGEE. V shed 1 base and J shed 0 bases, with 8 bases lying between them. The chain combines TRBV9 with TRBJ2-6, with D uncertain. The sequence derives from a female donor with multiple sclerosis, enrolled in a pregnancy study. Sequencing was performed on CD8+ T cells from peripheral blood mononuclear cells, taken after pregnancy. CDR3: CASSVPLTSGANVLTF. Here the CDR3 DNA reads TGTGCCAGCAGCGTACCGCTAACCTCTGGGGCCAACGTCCTGACTTTC.